This is a list of T cell receptor beta chains from one sample in a study of blood T cell repertoires in COVID-19. The method was immunoSEQ multiplex PCR; TCRdb's version includes in-frame clones alone and lacks a portion of them. Of over 150,000 clones listed, just over 85% are singletons. Sequencing used peripheral blood. The receptors stem from a man aged 45-60 years with active or convalescent COVID-19. Each CDR3 is given with its conserved first and last residue.

>TRBJ2-5|TRBV24-1
CATSDLRQRKEKTQYF
>TRBJ1-5|TRBV24-1
CATWGGKSNQPQHF
>TRBJ2-3|TRBV11-3
CARYKTDTQYF
>TRBJ1-1|TRBV18
CASSPDRLNTEAFF
>TRBJ2-2|TRBV24-1
CATSEEGHPNTGELFF
>TRBJ2-7|TRBV5-1
CASSQVGQGEYEQYF
>TRBJ1-5|TRBV27
CASSPRADQPQHF
>TRBJ1-2|TRBV13
CASSGRDRDGGYTF
>TRBJ2-5|TRBV9
CASSVWRGGFEETQYF
>TRBJ2-5|TRBV5-1
CASISGTALQETQYF
>TRBJ2-1|TRBV6-4
CASSVAGTSGAGNEQFF
>TRBJ1-4|TRBV5-5
CASREAPQGKLFF
>TRBJ2-2|TRBV6-5
CASRVGQGVTGELFF
>TRBJ2-7|TRBV19
CASSITDEQYF
>TRBJ1-1|TRBV29-1
CSSWGGSEAFF
>TRBJ1-1|TRBV18
CASSKGQRIPEAFF
>TRBJ1-1|TRBV11-1
CASSLAGTGASEAFF
>TRBJ1-2|TRBV3-1/TRBV3-2
CASSQVINYGYTF
>TRBJ1-4|TRBV2
CASSSRTGSYEKLFF
>TRBJ2-3|TRBV2
CASSVRDRRSTDTQYF
>TRBJ1-4|TRBV6-1
CASSEADHWTGEGEKLFF
>TRBJ1-4|TRBV5-8
CASSYGGAGRFNEKLFF
>TRBJ1-5|TRBV2
CASSPDRVQPQHF
>TRBJ2-1|TRBV6-5
CASRQGISSYNEQFF
>TRBJ1-3|TRBV3-1/TRBV3-2
CASRPSTGGGGNTIYF
>TRBJ1-6|TRBV15
CATSRDKSAESPLHF
>TRBJ2-7|TRBV6-2/TRBV6-3
CASSYLGTGVSYEQYF
>TRBJ1-2|TRBV19
CASSMRGENGYTF
>TRBJ2-2|TRBV5-1
CASSPGQVTGELFF
>TRBJ1-1|TRBV7-2
CASSFGTGGTEAFF
>TRBJ1-5|TRBV19
CASSVGNQPQHF
>TRBJ2-7|TRBV5-4
CASSLRGGSSYEQYF
>TRBJ2-2|TRBV19
CASSPGLAGGQSTGELFF
>TRBJ2-1|TRBV6-6
CASLGDNNEQFF
>TRBJ1-2|TRBV6-4
CASSDSIGVLDGYTF
>TRBJ2-7|TRBV7-8
CASSRGLAYEQYF
>TRBJ1-1|TRBV6-6
CASLKTGTEAFF
>TRBJ2-7|TRBV11-1
CASSSTRYEQYF
>TRBJ1-2|TRBV7-2
CASTETPGNYGYTF
>TRBJ1-1|TRBV9
CASSQQRGQGSMNTEAFF
>TRBJ2-5|TRBV21-1
CASSKETRTGGFNYQETQYF
>TRBJ1-2|TRBV7-3
CASSFLPQSPYTF